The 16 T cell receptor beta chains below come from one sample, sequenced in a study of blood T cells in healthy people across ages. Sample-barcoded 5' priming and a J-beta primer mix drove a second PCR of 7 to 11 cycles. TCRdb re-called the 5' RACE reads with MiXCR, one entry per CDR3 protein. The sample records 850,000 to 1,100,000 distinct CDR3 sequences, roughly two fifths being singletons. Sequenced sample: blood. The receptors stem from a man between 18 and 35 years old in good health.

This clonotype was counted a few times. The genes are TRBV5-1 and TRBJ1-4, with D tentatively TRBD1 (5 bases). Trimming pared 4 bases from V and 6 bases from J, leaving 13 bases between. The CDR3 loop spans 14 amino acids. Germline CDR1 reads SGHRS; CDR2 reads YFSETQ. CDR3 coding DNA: TGCGCCAGCAGCGTGTTGGGGGAGCATGAAAAACTGTTTTTT. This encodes CASSVLGEHEKLFF.

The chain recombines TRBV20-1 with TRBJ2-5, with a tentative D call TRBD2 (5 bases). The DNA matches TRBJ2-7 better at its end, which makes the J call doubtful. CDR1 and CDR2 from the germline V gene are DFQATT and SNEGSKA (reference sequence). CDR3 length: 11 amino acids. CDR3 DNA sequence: TGCAGCCTCTTCCGCACTAGCGAGCAGTACTTC. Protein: CSLFRTSEQYF.

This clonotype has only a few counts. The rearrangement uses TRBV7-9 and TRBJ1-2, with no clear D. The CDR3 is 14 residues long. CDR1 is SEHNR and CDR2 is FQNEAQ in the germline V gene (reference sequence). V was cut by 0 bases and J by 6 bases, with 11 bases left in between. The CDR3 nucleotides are TGTGCCAGCAGCTTAGCGTTCCCCAACCATGGCTACACCTTC. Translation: CASSLAFPNHGYTF. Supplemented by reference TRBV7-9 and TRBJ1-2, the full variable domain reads DTGVSQNPRHKITKRGQNVTFRCDPISEHNRLYWYRQTLGQGPEFLTYFQNEAQLEKSRLLSDRFSAERPKGSFSTLEIQRTEQGDSAMYLCASSLAFPNHGYTFGSGTRLTVV.

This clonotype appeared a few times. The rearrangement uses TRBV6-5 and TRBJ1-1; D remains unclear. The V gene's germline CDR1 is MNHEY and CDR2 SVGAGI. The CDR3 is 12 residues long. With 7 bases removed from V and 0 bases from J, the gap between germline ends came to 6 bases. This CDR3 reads CASTSVNTEAFF. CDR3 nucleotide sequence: TGTGCCAGCACCTCAGTGAACACTGAAGCTTTCTTT.

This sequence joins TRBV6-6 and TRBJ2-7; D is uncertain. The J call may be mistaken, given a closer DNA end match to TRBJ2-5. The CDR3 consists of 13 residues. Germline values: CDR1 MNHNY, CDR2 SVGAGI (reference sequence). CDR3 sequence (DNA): TGTGCCTCATGCCCCGGGCAGCAAGAGACCCAGTACTTC. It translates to CASCPGQQETQYF.

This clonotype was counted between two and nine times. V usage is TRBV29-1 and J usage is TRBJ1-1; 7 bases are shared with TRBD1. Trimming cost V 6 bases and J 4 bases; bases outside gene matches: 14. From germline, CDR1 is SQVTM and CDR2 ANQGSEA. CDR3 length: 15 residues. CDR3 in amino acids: CSVHLQGQVGTEAFF. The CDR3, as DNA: TGCAGCGTCCACCTACAGGGGCAGGTGGGCACTGAAGCTTTCTTT.

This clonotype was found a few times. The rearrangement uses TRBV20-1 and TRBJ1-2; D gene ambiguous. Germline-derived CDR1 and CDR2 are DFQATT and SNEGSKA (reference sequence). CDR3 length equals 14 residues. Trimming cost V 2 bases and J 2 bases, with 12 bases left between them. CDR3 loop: CSARSGEQNYGYTF. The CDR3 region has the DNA TGCAGTGCTAGAAGCGGGGAACAAAACTATGGCTACACCTTC.

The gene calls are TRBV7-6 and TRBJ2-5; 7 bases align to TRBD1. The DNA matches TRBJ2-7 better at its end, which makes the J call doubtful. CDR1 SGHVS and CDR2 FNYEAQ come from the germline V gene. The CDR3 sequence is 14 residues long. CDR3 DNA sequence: TGTGCCAGCAGCCTGCTGACAGGGTCTAACGAGCAGTACTTC. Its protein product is CASSLLTGSNEQYF.

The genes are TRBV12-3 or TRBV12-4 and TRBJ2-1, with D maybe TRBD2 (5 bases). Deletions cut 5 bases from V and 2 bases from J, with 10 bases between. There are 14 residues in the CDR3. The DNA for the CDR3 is TGTGCCAGCAGTCATGCCGGGGCCTACAATGAGCAGTTCTTC. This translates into CASSHAGAYNEQFF.

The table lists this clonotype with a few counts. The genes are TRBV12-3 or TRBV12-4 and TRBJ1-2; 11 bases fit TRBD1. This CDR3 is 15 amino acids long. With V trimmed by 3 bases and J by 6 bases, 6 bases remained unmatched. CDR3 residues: CASSLPGQGGNGYTF. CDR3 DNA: TGTGCCAGCAGTTTGCCGGGACAGGGGGGGAATGGCTACACCTTC.

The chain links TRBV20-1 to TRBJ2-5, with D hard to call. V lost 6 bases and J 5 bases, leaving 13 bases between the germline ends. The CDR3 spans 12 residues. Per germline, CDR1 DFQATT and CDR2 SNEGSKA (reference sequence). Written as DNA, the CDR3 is TGCAGTGCAAAGAACAGTGCGGAGACCCAGTACTTC. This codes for CSAKNSAETQYF.

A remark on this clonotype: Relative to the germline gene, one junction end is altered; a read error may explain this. CDR3 DNA: TGTGCCAGCAGACCAAAACAGTATAGCAATCAGCCCCAGGATTTT. Translating gives CASRPKQYSNQPQDF. V is TRBV12-3 or TRBV12-4 and J is TRBJ1-5; D call uncertain. The CDR3 extends over 15 amino acids.

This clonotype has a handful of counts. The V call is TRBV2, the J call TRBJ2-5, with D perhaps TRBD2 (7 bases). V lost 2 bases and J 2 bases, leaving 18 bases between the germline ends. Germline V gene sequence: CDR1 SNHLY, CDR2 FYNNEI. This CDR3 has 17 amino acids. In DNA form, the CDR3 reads TGTGCCAGCAGTGAACGCCCGGGGGGCGATACTCAAGAGACCCAGTACTTC. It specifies CASSERPGGDTQETQYF.

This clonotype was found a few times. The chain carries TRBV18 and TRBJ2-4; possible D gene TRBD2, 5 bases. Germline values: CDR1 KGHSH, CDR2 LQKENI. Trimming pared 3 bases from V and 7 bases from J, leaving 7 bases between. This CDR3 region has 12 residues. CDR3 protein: CASSPAGNIQYF. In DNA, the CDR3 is TGTGCCAGCTCACCGGCGGGTAACATTCAGTACTTC.

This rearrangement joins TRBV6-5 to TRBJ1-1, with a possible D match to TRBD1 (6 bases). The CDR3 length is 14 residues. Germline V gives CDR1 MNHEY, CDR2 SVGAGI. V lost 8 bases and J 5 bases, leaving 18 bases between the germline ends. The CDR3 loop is CASRVGGGVTEAFF. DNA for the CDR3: TGTGCCAGCCGCGTCGGCGGGGGCGTGACTGAAGCTTTCTTT.

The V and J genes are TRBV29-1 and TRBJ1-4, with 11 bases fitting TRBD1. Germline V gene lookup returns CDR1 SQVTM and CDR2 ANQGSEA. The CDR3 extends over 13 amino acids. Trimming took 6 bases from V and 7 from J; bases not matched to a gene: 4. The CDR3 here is CSVGQGGLEKLFF. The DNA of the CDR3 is TGCAGCGTGGGACAGGGGGGCCTTGAAAAACTGTTTTTT.